This entry lists 18 T cell receptor beta chains sequenced from one sample in a study of blood T cells in healthy people across ages. Through a sample-barcoded 5' primer and a J-beta primer mix, a second PCR was run for roughly 6 to 11 cycles. From the 5' RACE reads, TCRdb called clonotypes with MiXCR, one entry per CDR3 protein. The sample has some 1.1 million distinct CDR3 sequences; 35% to 40% are singletons. The sample was blood. The receptors originated from a man aged 18 to 29 in good health.

The chain uses TRBV7-9 and TRBJ2-7; D may be TRBD1 (6 bases). The ends were cut back, 5 bases at V and 1 base at J, with 15 bases in the middle. This CDR3 is built from 15 residues. CDR1 SEHNR and CDR2 FQNEAQ come from the germline V gene (reference sequence). CDR3 loop: CASSPTRTASYEQYF. CDR3 nucleotide sequence: TGTGCCAGCAGCCCGACAAGGACAGCTTCCTACGAGCAGTACTTC.

This chain links TRBV5-1 with TRBJ2-7; TRBD2 might be the D (6 bases). The last part of the DNA fits TRBJ2-5 better; the J call may be wrong. The CDR3 has 16 amino acids. Germline values: CDR1 SGHRS, CDR2 YFSETQ. CDR3 DNA sequence: TGCGCCAGCAGCTTGGTACCTAGCGACTTGGCAGAGACCCAGTACTTC. This gives the protein CASSLVPSDLAETQYF.

The chain couples TRBV5-1 to TRBJ2-1; D is perhaps TRBD1 or TRBD2 (5 bases each). Trimming took 4 bases from V and 8 from J, leaving 19 bases between them. The CDR3 contains 15 residues. Germline CDR1 SGHRS, CDR2 YFSETQ. This CDR3 reads CASSTAGTSVHEQFF. In DNA form, the CDR3 reads TGCGCCAGCAGCACCGCCGGGACCTCAGTCCATGAGCAGTTCTTC. Using reference TRBV5-1 and TRBJ2-1 for the parts outside the CDR3, the full variable domain is KAGVTQTPRYLIKTRGQQVTLSCSPISGHRSVSWYQQTPGQGLQFLFEYFSETQRNKGNFPGRFSGRQFSNSRSEMNVSTLELGDSALYLCASSTAGTSVHEQFFGPGTRLTVL.

The chain couples TRBV7-2 to TRBJ1-4; perhaps TRBD1 as D (5 bases). Germline assignment: CDR1 SGHTA and CDR2 FQGNSA. V lost 5 bases, J lost 0 bases, and 10 bases lay in between. The CDR3 is 15 residues long. The CDR3 spells CASSPLTATNEKLFF. CDR3 bases: TGTGCCAGCAGCCCCCTGACAGCAACTAATGAAAAACTGTTTTTT.

J is TRBJ2-1 and V is TRBV6-6; D possibly corresponds to TRBD2 (6 bases). Near its end, the DNA agrees better with TRBJ2-7, so the J call may be wrong. The CDR3 has 15 residues. Germline V gives CDR1 MNHNY, CDR2 SVGAGI (reference sequence). The CDR3 DNA reads TGTGCCAGCAGAGGACTAACTAGCTCCTACAATGAGCAGTACTTC. It codes for CASRGLTSSYNEQYF.

J is TRBJ2-5 and V is TRBV2, with no clear D. TRBJ2-7 matches the DNA end more closely, so the J call is doubtful. CDR1 and CDR2 (germline): SNHLY, FYNNEI. This CDR3 has 12 amino acids. In DNA form, the CDR3 reads TGTGCCAGCAGAGTACAGAGAAACGAGCAGTACTTC. It yields the protein CASRVQRNEQYF.

This clonotype was seen just once. A much larger clone is a single base away; this may be a read error. Written as DNA, the CDR3 is TGTGCCAGCAGTGGTGGAGGATGGTCCTACAATGAGCAGTACTTC. Encoded protein: CASSGGGWSYNEQYF. The gene calls are TRBV6-1 and TRBJ2-1; D is perhaps TRBD2 (5 bases). The J call may be in error: the DNA end matches TRBJ2-7 better. This CDR3 has 15 amino acids. In germline, CDR1 is MNHNS, CDR2 SASEGT.

This chain connects TRBV12-3 or TRBV12-4 to TRBJ1-2; maybe TRBD1 (5 bases). This CDR3 contains 11 residues. Trimming removed 8 bases at V and 8 bases at J, with 12 bases between. CDR3 residues: CASGAVYGYTF. CDR3 coding DNA: TGTGCCAGCGGGGCCGTTTACGGCTACACCTTC.

The chain is built from TRBV3-1 and TRBJ1-3, with no clear D. V gave up 5 bases and J gave up 3 bases, with 11 bases separating them. This CDR3 is built from 14 residues. Germline lookup yields CDR1 LGHDT and CDR2 YNNKEL (reference sequence). Here the CDR3 reads CASSSREGGNTIYF. The CDR3 bases are TGTGCCAGCAGCTCTCGGGAGGGTGGAAACACCATATATTTT.

The rearrangement uses TRBV12-5 and TRBJ2-7, with D possibly called TRBD1 or TRBD2 (5 bases each). Germline CDR1 is LGHNT and CDR2 is FRNRAP. The V end lost 2 bases, the J end lost 7 bases, and 18 bases lay between the germline ends. This CDR3 has 15 amino acids. In DNA form, the CDR3 reads TGTGCTAGTGGTTTGCCTGTGGGGACCCACAATGAGCAGTACTTC. Translation: CASGLPVGTHNEQYF.

CDR3 in DNA: TGTGCCAGCAGCGTAGATGCTGGGGCCAACGTCCTGACTTTC. This codes for CASSVDAGANVLTF. This chain connects TRBV27 to TRBJ2-6; D call uncertain. V lost 6 bases and J 2 bases, leaving 8 bases between the germline ends. This CDR3 is 14 amino acids long. Per germline, CDR1 MNHEY and CDR2 SMNVEV (reference sequence).

This clonotype has more than one count but fewer than ten. The chain employs TRBV7-3 and TRBJ2-1; TRBD2 aligns across 8 bases. V shed 5 bases and J 6 bases; nucleotides not matched to a gene: 6. Germline CDR1 reads SGHTA; CDR2 reads FQGTGA. The CDR3 loop spans 14 amino acids. CDR3 DNA sequence: TGTGCCAGCAGCCCTCCGGGACTAGGCAATGAGCAGTTCTTC. It specifies CASSPPGLGNEQFF.

The chain is built from TRBV24-1 and TRBJ2-2, with D unresolved. The CDR3 loop spans 13 amino acids. Trimming stripped 5 bases from V and 4 bases from J, with 7 bases between. Looked up from germline, CDR1 is KGHDR and CDR2 is SFDVKD. The CDR3 sequence is CATSVPGTGELFF. The CDR3 nucleotides read TGTGCCACCAGTGTTCCGGGCACCGGGGAGCTGTTTTTT.

This clonotype occurred many times. V is TRBV5-1 and J is TRBJ1-2; D gene ambiguous. Germline CDR1 and CDR2: SGHRS and YFSETQ. This CDR3 spans 14 amino acids. Trimming left V 4 bases short and J 3 bases short, with 13 bases between. CDR3 DNA: TGCGCCAGCAGCCTGGGAGTAGCCGACTATGGCTACACCTTC. Encoded protein: CASSLGVADYGYTF.

The CDR3 loop is CSAREARENYGYTF. Here the CDR3 DNA reads TGCAGTGCTAGAGAGGCCAGGGAGAACTATGGCTACACCTTC. This chain joins TRBV20-1 and TRBJ1-2, with D possibly matching TRBD1 (5 bases). The CDR3 has 14 residues. Per the germline V gene, CDR1 is DFQATT and CDR2 is SNEGSKA (reference sequence). The germline V and J ends were trimmed by 0 bases and 2 bases, with 10 bases remaining between them.

This clonotype appeared a few times. DNA for the CDR3: TGCAGTGCTCTGGACAGTCCGGGCAACACTGAAGCTTTCTTT. Translated, it gives CSALDSPGNTEAFF. The chain recombines TRBV20-1 with TRBJ1-1; perhaps TRBD1 as D (6 bases). The CDR3 has 14 amino acids. Looked up from germline, CDR1 is DFQATT and CDR2 is SNEGSKA (reference sequence). Trimming shortened V by 5 bases and J by 2 bases, and 15 bases separated the two germline ends.

This clonotype has only a few counts. The V gene is TRBV7-3, the J gene TRBJ2-1; D possibly uses TRBD1 or TRBD2 (5 bases each). There are 17 residues in the CDR3. V lost 0 bases to trimming and J lost 2 bases, with 14 bases between them. Germline CDR1 reads SGHTA; CDR2 reads FQGTGA. The CDR3 sequence: CASSLTGTTRPYNEQFF. The CDR3 DNA is TGTGCCAGCAGCTTAACGGGGACCACTCGCCCCTACAATGAGCAGTTCTTC.

The chain is built from TRBV4-1 and TRBJ1-2; D gene uncertain. The CDR3 loop spans 17 amino acids. Deletions cut 1 base from V and 6 bases from J, with 21 bases between. Germline V gene lookup returns CDR1 MGHRA and CDR2 YSYEKL. The DNA of the CDR3 is TGCGCCAGCAGCCAAGGAAGGCTCGGTGGGCAGATTGATGGCTACACCTTC. This encodes CASSQGRLGGQIDGYTF.